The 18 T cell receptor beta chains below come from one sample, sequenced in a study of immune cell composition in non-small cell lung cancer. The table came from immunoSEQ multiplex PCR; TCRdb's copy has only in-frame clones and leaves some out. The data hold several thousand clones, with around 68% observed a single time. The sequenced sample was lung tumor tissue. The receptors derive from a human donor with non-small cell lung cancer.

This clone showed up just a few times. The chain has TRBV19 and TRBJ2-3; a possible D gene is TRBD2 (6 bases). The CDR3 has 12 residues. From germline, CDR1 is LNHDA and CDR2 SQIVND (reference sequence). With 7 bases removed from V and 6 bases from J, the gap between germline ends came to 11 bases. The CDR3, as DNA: TGTGCCAGTACCGCGGGGTTTGATACGCAGTATTTT. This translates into CASTAGFDTQYF.

Here the CDR3 DNA reads TGTGCCAGCAGTGGATCCCCGGGACTAGCGGGAGAGAACACCGGGGAGCTGTTTTTT. Amino acid sequence: CASSGSPGLAGENTGELFF. The chain combines TRBV6-1 with TRBJ2-2; 14 bases map to TRBD2. The CDR3 totals 19 residues. J gave up 1 base and V 4 bases, and 8 bases lay outside the gene matches. Germline V gene sequence: CDR1 MNHNS, CDR2 SASEGT.

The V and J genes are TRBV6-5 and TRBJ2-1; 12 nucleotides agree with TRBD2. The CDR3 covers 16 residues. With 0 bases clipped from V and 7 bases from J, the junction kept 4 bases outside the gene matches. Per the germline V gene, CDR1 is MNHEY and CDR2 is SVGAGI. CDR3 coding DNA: TGTGCCAGCAGTTACTCCCCGACTAGCGGGAGTAATGAGCAGTTCTTC. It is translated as CASSYSPTSGSNEQFF.

DNA of the CDR3: TGCGCCAGCAGCCTGGACAGGGCGGACACCGGGGAGCTGTTTTTT. Its protein is CASSLDRADTGELFF. The genes are TRBV5-1 and TRBJ2-2; 8 bases are shared with TRBD1. Germline assignment: CDR1 SGHRS and CDR2 YFSETQ. The CDR3 is 15 amino acids. J lost 3 bases, V lost 4 bases, and 5 bases had no gene match.

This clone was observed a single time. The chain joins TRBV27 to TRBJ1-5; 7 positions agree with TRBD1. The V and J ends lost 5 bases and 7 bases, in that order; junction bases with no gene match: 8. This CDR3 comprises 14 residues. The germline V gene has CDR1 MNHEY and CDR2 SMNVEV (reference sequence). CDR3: CASSSSGGRQPQHF. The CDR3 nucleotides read TGTGCCAGCAGTAGCTCAGGGGGAAGGCAGCCCCAGCATTTT.

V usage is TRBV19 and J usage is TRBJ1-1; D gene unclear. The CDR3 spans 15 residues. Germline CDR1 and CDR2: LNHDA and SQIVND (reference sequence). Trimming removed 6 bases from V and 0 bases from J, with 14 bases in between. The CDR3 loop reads CASRKAGRLNTEAFF. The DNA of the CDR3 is TGTGCCAGTAGAAAGGCGGGCAGACTGAACACTGAAGCTTTCTTT.

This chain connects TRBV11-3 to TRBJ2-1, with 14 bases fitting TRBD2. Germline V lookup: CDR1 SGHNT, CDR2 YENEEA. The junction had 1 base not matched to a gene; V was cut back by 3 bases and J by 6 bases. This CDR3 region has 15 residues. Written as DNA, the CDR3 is TGTGCCAGCAGCTTCGGGACTAGCGGGAGCAATGAGCAGTTCTTC. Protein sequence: CASSFGTSGSNEQFF.

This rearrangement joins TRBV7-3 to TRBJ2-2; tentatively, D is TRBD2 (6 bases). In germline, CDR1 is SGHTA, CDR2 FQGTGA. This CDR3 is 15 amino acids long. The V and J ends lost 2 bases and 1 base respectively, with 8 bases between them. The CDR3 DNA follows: TGTGCCAGCAGCTTAGGCGGGGTGAACACCGGGGAGCTGTTTTTT. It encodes CASSLGGVNTGELFF.

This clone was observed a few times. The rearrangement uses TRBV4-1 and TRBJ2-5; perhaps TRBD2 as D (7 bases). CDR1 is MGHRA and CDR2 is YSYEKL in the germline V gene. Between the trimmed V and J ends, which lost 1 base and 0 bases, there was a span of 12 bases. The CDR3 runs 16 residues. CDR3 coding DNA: TGCGCCAGCAGCCAAGGGGGGGGGCCAGACCAAGAGACCCAGTACTTC. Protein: CASSQGGGPDQETQYF.

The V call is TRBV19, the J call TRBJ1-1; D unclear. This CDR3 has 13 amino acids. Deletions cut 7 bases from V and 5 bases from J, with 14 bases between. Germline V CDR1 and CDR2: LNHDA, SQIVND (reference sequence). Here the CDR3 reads CASTGMGLTEAFF. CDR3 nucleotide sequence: TGTGCCAGTACGGGGATGGGGTTGACTGAAGCTTTCTTT.

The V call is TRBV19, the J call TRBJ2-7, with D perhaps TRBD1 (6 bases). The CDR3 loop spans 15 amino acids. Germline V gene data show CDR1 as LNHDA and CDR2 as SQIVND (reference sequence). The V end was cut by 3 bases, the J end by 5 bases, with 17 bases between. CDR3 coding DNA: TGTGCCAGTAGTATGCAGGGCCAGGGGCGCAACGAGCAGTACTTC. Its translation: CASSMQGQGRNEQYF. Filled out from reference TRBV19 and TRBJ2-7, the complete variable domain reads DGGITQSPKYLFRKEGQNVTLSCEQNLNHDAMYWYRQDPGQGLRLIYYSQIVNDFQKGDIAEGYSVSREKKESFPLTVTSAQKNPTAFYLCASSMQGQGRNEQYFGPGTRLTVT.

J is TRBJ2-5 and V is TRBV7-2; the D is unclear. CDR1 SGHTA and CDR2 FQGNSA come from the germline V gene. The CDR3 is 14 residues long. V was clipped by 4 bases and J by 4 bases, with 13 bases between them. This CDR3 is CASSSPPGGETQYF. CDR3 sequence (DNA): TGTGCCAGCAGCTCACCCCCCGGCGGAGAGACCCAGTACTTC. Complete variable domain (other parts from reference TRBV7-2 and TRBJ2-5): GAGVSQSPSNKVTEKGKDVELRCDPISGHTALYWYRQSLGQGLEFLIYFQGNSAPDKSGLPSDRFSAERTGGSVSTLTIQRTQQEDSAVYLCASSSPPGGETQYFGPGTRLLVL.

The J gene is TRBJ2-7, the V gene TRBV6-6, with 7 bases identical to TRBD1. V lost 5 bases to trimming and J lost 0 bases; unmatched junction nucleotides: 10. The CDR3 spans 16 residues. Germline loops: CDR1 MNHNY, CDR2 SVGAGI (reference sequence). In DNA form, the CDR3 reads TGTGCCAGCAGTCCCCGGACGGGACAGAGCTCCTACGAGCAGTACTTC. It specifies CASSPRTGQSSYEQYF.

The CDR3 protein is CASSWGQGSYNEQFF. CDR3 DNA: TGTGCCAGCAGCTGGGGACAGGGCTCCTACAATGAGCAGTTCTTC. The chain links TRBV11-1 to TRBJ2-1, with 9 bases matching TRBD1. Unmatched junction bases numbered 1, after V lost 4 bases and J lost 0 bases. Looked up from germline, CDR1 is SGHAT and CDR2 is FQDESV (reference sequence). The length of the CDR3 is 15 residues. Filled out from reference TRBV11-1 and TRBJ2-1, the complete variable domain reads EAEVAQSPRYKITEKSQAVAFWCDPISGHATLYWYRQILGQGPELLVQFQDESVVDDSQLPKDRFSAERLKGVDSTLKIQPAELGDSAMYLCASSWGQGSYNEQFFGPGTRLTVL.

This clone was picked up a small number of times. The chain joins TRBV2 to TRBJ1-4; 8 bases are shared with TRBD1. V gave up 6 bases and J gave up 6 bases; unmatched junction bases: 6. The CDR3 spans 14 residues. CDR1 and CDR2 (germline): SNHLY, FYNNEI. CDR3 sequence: CASSGNRGYEKLFF. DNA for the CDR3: TGTGCCAGCAGCGGGAACAGGGGGTATGAAAAACTGTTTTTT.

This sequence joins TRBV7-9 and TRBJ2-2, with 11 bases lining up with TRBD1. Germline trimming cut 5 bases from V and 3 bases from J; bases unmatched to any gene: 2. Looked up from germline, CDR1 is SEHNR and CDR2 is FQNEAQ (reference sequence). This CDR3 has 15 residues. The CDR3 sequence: CASSVGQGDTGELFF. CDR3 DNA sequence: TGTGCCAGCAGCGTGGGACAGGGGGACACCGGGGAGCTGTTTTTT.

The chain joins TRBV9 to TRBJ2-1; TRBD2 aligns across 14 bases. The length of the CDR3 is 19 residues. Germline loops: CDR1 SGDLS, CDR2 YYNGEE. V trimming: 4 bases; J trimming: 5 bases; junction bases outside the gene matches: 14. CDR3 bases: TGTGCCAGCAGCCCCCTTCCGGGACTAGCGGGAGTCGGTCACAATGAGCAGTTCTTC. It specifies CASSPLPGLAGVGHNEQFF.

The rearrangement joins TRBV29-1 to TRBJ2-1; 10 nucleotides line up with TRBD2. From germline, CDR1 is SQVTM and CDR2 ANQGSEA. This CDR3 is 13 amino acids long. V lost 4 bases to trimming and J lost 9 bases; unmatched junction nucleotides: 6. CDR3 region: CSVAGTSVGEQFF. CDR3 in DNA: TGCAGCGTTGCCGGGACTAGCGTTGGTGAGCAGTTCTTC.